This entry features one T cell receptor beta chain sequence. What it binds is not known. The CDR3 extends over 17 amino acids. Per the germline V gene, CDR1 is SGHRS and CDR2 is YFSETQ. The junction had 6 bases not matched to a gene; V was cut back by 0 bases and J by 3 bases. The sample is drawn from a study of cytomegalovirus exposure and HLA in healthy donors. Findings and limits, study-wide: Researchers reported in a later analysis that a missense DCLRE1C variant was tied to TCR beta V- and J-gene trimming.

With 60 Vbeta and 13 Jbeta primers, the PCR was carried out. TCRdb keeps only in-frame clones here, not all; method: immunoSEQ multiplex PCR. The sample has around 140,000 clones; 50% to 75% are singletons. The clonotype originates from a woman in her thirties or forties in good health and CMV-seronegative. The chain uses TRBV5-1 and TRBJ2-2, with TRBD1 identical over 9 bases. The specimen sequenced was PBMCs. CDR3 amino acids: CASSLEGQGGDTGELFF. For the CDR3, the DNA is TGCGCCAGCAGCTTGGAGGGACAGGGTGGTGACACCGGGGAGCTGTTTTTT.